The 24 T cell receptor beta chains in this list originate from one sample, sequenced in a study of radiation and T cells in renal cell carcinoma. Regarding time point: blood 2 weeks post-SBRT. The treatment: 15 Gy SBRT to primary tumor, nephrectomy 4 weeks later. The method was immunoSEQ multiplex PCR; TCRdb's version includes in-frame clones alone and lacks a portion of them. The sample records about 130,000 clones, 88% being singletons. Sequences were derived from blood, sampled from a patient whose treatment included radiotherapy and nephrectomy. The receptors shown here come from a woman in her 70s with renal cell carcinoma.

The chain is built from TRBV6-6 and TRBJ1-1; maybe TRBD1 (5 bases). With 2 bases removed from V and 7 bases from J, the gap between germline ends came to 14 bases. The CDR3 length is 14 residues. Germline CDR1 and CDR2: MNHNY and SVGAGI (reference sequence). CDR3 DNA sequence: TGTGCCAGCAGTTACGCCACCGGGGCTAGTGAAGCTTTCTTT. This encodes CASSYATGASEAFF.

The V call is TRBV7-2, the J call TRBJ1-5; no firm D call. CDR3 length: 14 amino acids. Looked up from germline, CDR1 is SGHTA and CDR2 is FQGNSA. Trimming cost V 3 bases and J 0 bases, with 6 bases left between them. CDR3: CASSFSVSNQPQHF. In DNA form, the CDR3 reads TGTGCCAGCAGCTTTTCAGTTAGCAATCAGCCCCAGCATTTT.

CDR3 coding DNA: TGCAGCGCCCCCGGGAGCGGGGGGTGGGAGACCCAGTACTTC. This codes for CSAPGSGGWETQYF. This chain connects TRBV29-1 to TRBJ2-5; 9 bases align to TRBD2. This CDR3 has 14 residues. Looked up from germline, CDR1 is SQVTM and CDR2 is ANQGSEA. Trimming took 7 bases from V and 5 from J; bases not matched to a gene: 11.

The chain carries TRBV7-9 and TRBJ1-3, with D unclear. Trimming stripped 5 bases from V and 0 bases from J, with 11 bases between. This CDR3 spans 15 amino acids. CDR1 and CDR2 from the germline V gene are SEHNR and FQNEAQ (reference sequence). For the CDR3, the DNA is TGTGCCAGCAGCCCGCGAGGGAGCTCTGGAAACACCATATATTTT. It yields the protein CASSPRGSSGNTIYF.

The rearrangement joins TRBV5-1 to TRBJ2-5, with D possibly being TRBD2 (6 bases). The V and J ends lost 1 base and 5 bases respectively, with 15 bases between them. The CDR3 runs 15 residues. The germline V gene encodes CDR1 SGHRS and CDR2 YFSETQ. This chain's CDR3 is CASSLSGAGKETQYF. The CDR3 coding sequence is TGCGCCAGCAGCTTGTCCGGGGCGGGAAAGGAGACCCAGTACTTC.

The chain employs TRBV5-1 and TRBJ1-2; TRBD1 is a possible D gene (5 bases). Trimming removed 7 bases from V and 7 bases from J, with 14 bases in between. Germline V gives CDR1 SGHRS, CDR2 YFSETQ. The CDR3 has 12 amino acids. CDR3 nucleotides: TGCGCCAGCTCGGGGACCCACCCTGGCTACACCTTC. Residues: CASSGTHPGYTF.

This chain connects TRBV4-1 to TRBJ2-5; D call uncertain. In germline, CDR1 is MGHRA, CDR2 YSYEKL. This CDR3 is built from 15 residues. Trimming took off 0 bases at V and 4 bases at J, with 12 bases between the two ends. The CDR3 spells CASSQDMGSRETQYF. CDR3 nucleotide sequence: TGCGCCAGCAGCCAAGATATGGGGTCTCGAGAGACCCAGTACTTC.

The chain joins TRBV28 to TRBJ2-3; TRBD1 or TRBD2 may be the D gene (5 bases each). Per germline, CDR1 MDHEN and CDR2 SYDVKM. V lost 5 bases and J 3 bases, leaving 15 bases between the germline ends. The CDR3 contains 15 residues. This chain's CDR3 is CASSTPRDRTDTQYF. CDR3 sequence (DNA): TGTGCCAGCAGTACCCCCCGGGACCGGACAGATACGCAGTATTTT. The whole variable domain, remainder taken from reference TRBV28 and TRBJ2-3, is DVKVTQSSRYLVKRTGEKVFLECVQDMDHENMFWYRQDPGLGLRLIYFSYDVKMKEKGDIPEGYSVSREKKERFSLILESASTNQTSMYLCASSTPRDRTDTQYFGPGTRLTVL.

CDR3 amino acids: CASRDSGTDTQYF. DNA of the CDR3: TGTGCCAGCAGGGACAGTGGCACAGATACGCAGTATTTT. The chain carries TRBV6-4 and TRBJ2-3; D possibly corresponds to TRBD1 (6 bases). V shed 6 bases and J shed 1 base, with 8 bases lying between them. This CDR3 has 13 amino acids. Germline V gives CDR1 MRHNA, CDR2 SNTAGT.

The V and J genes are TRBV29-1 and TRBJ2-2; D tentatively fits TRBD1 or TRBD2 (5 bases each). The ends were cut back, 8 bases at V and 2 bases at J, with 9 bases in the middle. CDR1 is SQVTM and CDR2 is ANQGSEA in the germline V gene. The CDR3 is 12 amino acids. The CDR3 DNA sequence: TGCAGCTTGAGGGGTAACACCGGGGAGCTGTTTTTT. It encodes CSLRGNTGELFF.

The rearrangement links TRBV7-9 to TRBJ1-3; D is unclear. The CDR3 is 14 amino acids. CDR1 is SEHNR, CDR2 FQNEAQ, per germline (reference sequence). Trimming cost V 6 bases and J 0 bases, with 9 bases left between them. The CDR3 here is CASRPYSSGNTIYF. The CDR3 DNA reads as TGTGCCAGCAGACCCTATAGCTCTGGAAACACCATATATTTT.

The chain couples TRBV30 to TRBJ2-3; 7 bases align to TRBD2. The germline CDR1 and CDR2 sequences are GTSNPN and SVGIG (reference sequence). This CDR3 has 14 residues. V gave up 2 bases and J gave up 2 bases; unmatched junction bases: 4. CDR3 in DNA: TGTGCCTGGAGTAGGCGGGGGTACACAGATACGCAGTATTTT. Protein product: CAWSRRGYTDTQYF.

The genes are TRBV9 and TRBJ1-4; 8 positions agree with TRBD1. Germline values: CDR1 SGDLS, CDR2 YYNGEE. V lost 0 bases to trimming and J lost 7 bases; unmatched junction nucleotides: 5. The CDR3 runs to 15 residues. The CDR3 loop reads CASSVAGRGPEKLFF. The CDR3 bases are TGTGCCAGCAGCGTAGCGGGCAGGGGGCCTGAAAAACTGTTTTTT.

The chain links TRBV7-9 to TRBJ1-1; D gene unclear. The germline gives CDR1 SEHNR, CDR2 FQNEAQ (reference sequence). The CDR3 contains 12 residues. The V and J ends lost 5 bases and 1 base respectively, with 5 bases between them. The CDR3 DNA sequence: TGTGCCAGCAGCCATGAGAACACTGAAGCTTTCTTT. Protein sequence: CASSHENTEAFF.

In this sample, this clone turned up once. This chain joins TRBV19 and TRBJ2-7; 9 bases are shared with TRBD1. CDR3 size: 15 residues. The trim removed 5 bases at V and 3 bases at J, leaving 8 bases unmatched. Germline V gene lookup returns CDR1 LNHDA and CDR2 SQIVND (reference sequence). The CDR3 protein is CASSSPGTGNYEQYF. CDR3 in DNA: TGTGCCAGTAGTTCCCCCGGGACAGGGAACTACGAGCAGTACTTC.

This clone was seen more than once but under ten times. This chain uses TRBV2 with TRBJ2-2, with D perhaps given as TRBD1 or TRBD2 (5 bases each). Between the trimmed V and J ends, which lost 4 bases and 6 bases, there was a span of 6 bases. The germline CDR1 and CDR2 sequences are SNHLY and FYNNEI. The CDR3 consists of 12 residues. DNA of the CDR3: TGTGCCAGCAGTGTGGGGGCCGGGGAGCTGTTTTTT. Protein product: CASSVGAGELFF.

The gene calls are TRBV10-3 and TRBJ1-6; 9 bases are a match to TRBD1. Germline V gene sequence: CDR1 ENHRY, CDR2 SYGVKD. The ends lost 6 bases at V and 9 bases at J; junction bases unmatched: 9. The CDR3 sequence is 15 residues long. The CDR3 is CAIRARGQGFSPLHF. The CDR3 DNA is TGTGCCATCAGGGCACGGGGACAGGGTTTTTCACCCCTCCACTTT.

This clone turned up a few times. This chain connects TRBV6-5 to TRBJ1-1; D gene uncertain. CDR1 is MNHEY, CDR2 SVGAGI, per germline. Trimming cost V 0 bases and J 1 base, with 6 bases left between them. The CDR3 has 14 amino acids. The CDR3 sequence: CASSYSTSNTEAFF. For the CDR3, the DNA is TGTGCCAGCAGTTACTCGACGTCGAACACTGAAGCTTTCTTT.

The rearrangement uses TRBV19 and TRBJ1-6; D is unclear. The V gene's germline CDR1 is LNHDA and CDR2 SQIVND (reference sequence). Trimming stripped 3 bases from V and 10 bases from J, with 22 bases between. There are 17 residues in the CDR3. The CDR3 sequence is CASSIPGSSGIFSPLHF. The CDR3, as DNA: TGTGCCAGTAGTATCCCGGGATCAAGTGGTATTTTCTCACCCCTCCACTTT.

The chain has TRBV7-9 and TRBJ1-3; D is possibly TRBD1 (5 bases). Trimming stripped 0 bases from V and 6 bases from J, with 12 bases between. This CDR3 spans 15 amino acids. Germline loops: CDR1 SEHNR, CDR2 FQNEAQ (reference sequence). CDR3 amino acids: CASSLAPAGTNTIYF. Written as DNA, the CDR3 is TGTGCCAGCAGCTTAGCGCCGGCAGGGACAAACACCATATATTTT.

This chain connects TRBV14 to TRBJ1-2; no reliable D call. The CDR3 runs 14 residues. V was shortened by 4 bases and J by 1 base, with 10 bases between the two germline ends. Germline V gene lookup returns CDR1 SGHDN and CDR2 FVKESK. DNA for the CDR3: TGTGCCAGCAGCCTCAAGGGCAGTAACTATGGCTACACCTTC. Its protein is CASSLKGSNYGYTF.

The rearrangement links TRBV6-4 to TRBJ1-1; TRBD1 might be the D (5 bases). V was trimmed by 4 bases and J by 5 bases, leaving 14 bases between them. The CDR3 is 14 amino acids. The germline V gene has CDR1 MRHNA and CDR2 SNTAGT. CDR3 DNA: TGTGCCAGCAGTGCTTTGGGGGGTGAGACTGAAGCTTTCTTT. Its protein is CASSALGGETEAFF.

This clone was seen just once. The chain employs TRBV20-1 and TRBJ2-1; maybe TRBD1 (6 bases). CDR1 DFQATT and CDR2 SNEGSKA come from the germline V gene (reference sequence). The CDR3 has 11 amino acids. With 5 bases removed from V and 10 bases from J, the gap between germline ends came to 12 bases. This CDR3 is CSALEDSEQFF. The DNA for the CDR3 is TGCAGTGCTTTGGAGGACAGCGAGCAGTTCTTC.

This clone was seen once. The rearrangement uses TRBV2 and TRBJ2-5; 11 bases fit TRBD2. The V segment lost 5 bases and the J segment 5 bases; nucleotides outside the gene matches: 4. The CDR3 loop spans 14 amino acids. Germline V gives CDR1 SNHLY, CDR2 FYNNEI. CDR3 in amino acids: CASSSTSGGETQYF. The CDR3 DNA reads TGTGCCAGCAGTTCCACTAGCGGGGGTGAGACCCAGTACTTC.